These 20 T cell receptor beta chains share one sample of origin, sequenced in a study of T cells in Graves' hyperthyroidism and ophthalmopathy. TCR beta CDR3 regions were amplified from RNA. When the TCR CDR3 underwent first-round RT-PCR, the HTBI primer set was used. Via MiXCR, TCRdb re-called the multiplex PCR reads, giving one row per CDR3 protein. The profile covers about 840,000 distinct CDR3 sequences, with more than 30% appearing a single time and about 8.9% taken by the ten largest. What was sequenced was blood. The receptors shown here come from a man aged 18 to 35 with Graves' hyperthyroidism.

Comment on this clonotype: The conserved closing phenylalanine or tryptophan is absent in this CDR3, likely reflecting a read error. No DNA is shown, since the ends of the CDR3 on it are uncertain; the CDR3 is the one TCRdb lists. The chain combines TRBV20-1 with TRBJ2-5; the table's D call, TRBD1, has no DNA check behind it. CDR1 is DFQATT, CDR2 SNEGSKA, per germline (reference sequence). Including both end residues, the CDR3 is 8 amino acids long. The CDR3 reads CSARGPGT.

V gene TRBV27 combines with J gene TRBJ1-5, with TRBD1 matching 7 bases. Germline V lookup: CDR1 MNHEY, CDR2 SMNVEV (reference sequence). This CDR3 has 13 amino acids. Trimming removed 6 bases from V and 9 bases from J; junction bases left unmatched: 8. The CDR3 is CASSRQGVGPQHF. CDR3 coding DNA: TGTGCCAGCAGCAGACAGGGAGTTGGGCCCCAGCATTTT.

This clonotype was recorded at least ten times. The genes are TRBV20-1 and TRBJ1-1; D gene unclear. The CDR3 spans 12 residues. V was shortened by 5 bases and J by 8 bases, with 15 bases between the two germline ends. Germline V gene lookup returns CDR1 DFQATT and CDR2 SNEGSKA (reference sequence). As DNA, the CDR3 is TGCAGTGCTGGGCTCGGTGGGCGGGAAGCTTTCTTT. Its translation: CSAGLGGREAFF.

The chain recombines TRBV13 with TRBJ1-1, with D uncertain. CDR1 is PRHDT, CDR2 FYEKMQ, per germline (reference sequence). The V and J ends lost 5 bases and 6 bases respectively, with 7 bases between them. The length of the CDR3 is 11 residues. The CDR3 is CASSPLSEAFF. For the CDR3, the DNA is TGTGCCAGCAGCCCCCTTTCTGAAGCTTTCTTT.

This clonotype was seen ten or more times. The CDR3 sequence: CSVATGPRGEQYF. Here the CDR3 DNA reads TGCAGCGTGGCGACAGGGCCTCGGGGTGAGCAGTACTTC. The chain combines TRBV29-1 with TRBJ2-7; 7 nucleotides match TRBD1. The V gene end was trimmed by 6 bases and the J gene end by 7 bases; junction bases not matched to a gene: 12. From germline, CDR1 is SQVTM and CDR2 ANQGSEA. This CDR3 has 13 residues.

This chain links TRBV7-9 with TRBJ2-7; TRBD1 matches at 8 bases. V shed 5 bases and J 2 bases; nucleotides not matched to a gene: 8. This CDR3 comprises 15 residues. Germline loops: CDR1 SEHNR, CDR2 FQNEAQ (reference sequence). The CDR3, as DNA: TGTGCCAGCAGCCCACAGACAGGGGAAGCCTACGAGCAGTACTTC. It translates to CASSPQTGEAYEQYF.

This sequence joins TRBV6-1 and TRBJ1-5; D remains ambiguous. CDR3 length equals 16 residues. Germline loops: CDR1 MNHNS, CDR2 SASEGT. With 0 bases removed from V and 9 bases from J, the gap between germline ends came to 18 bases. The CDR3 spells CASSEANPTWAGPQHF. Written as DNA, the CDR3 is TGTGCCAGCAGTGAAGCAAACCCCACTTGGGCAGGGCCCCAGCATTTT.

This clonotype was recorded many times. V and J are TRBV20-1 and TRBJ2-5; 9 nucleotides align to TRBD2. V lost 7 bases to trimming and J lost 4 bases; unmatched junction nucleotides: 4. Germline V gene sequence: CDR1 DFQATT, CDR2 SNEGSKA (reference sequence). The CDR3 totals 12 residues. This CDR3 is CSVASGVETQYF. In DNA form, the CDR3 reads TGCAGTGTCGCTAGCGGGGTAGAGACCCAGTACTTC.

Only a few counts were recorded for this clonotype. The V and J genes are TRBV20-1 and TRBJ2-2; weak D call: TRBD2 (6 bases). CDR3 length equals 15 residues. Trimming removed 1 base at V and 5 bases at J, with 14 bases between. Germline values: CDR1 DFQATT, CDR2 SNEGSKA (reference sequence). Here the CDR3 DNA reads TGCAGTGCTAGAGGCCTAGCGTCCCATACCGGGGAGCTGTTTTTT. It translates to CSARGLASHTGELFF.

As regards this clonotype: A much larger clonotype is one base distant, so this may be a read error. The chain combines TRBV2 with TRBJ2-7; 11 bases align to TRBD2. The germline CDR1 and CDR2 sequences are SNHLY and FYNNEI. V gave up 4 bases and J gave up 4 bases; unmatched junction bases: 6. The CDR3 length is 15 residues. The CDR3 reads CASSVLAGALYEQYF. DNA of the CDR3: TGTGCCAGCAGTGTACTAGCGGGGGCCCTATACGAGCAGTACTTC.

This clonotype has at least ten counts. This rearrangement joins TRBV10-3 to TRBJ2-7; TRBD1 aligns across 7 bases. Per the germline V gene, CDR1 is ENHRY and CDR2 is SYGVKD. The CDR3 contains 13 residues. The trim removed 10 bases at V and 3 bases at J, leaving 9 bases unmatched. The CDR3 DNA follows: TGTGCCACTGCCGGGACAGAACACTACGAGCAGTACTTC. Encoded protein: CATAGTEHYEQYF.

There are many counts of this clonotype. This sequence joins TRBV29-1 and TRBJ1-1; D gene unclear. CDR3 size: 13 residues. The germline gives CDR1 SQVTM, CDR2 ANQGSEA. Trimming pared 5 bases from V and 4 bases from J, leaving 14 bases between. The CDR3 reads CSVSWVDGTEAFF. In DNA form, the CDR3 reads TGCAGCGTTTCCTGGGTTGATGGCACTGAAGCTTTCTTT.

This sequence joins TRBV6-1 and TRBJ1-1; D possibly corresponds to TRBD1 (6 bases). The ends were cut back, 6 bases at V and 8 bases at J, with 22 bases in the middle. The CDR3 has 15 amino acids. Germline V gene lookup returns CDR1 MNHNS and CDR2 SASEGT. In DNA, the CDR3 is TGTGCCAGCAGGGTCCTCGGAACGGGGGCTGACGAAGCTTTCTTT. This translates into CASRVLGTGADEAFF.

Many counts were recorded for this clonotype. This sequence joins TRBV25-1 and TRBJ1-3; D might be TRBD1 (6 bases). The germline V gene has CDR1 MGHDK and CDR2 SYGVNS. The length of the CDR3 is 13 residues. V was clipped by 1 base and J by 8 bases, with 9 bases between them. CDR3 sequence reads: CASSEWEGDTIYF. Here the CDR3 DNA reads TGTGCCAGCAGTGAATGGGAGGGGGACACCATATATTTT. Full variable domain (outside the CDR3, taken from reference TRBV25-1 and TRBJ1-3): EADIYQTPRYLVIGTGKKITLECSQTMGHDKMYWYQQDPGMELHLIHYSYGVNSTEKGDLSSESTVSRIRTEHFPLTLESARPSHTSQYLCASSEWEGDTIYFGEGSWLTVV.

The sample holds a few counts of this clonotype. One end of the junction varies from germline; a read error may be responsible. J is TRBJ1-1 and V is TRBV19; D is undetermined. The CDR3 totals 13 residues. Germline CDR1 is LNHDA and CDR2 is SQIVND (reference sequence). The CDR3 here is CASSSPSGTEAFF. Here the CDR3 DNA reads TGCGCCAGCAGCTCACCCTCCGGGACTGAAGCTTTCTTT.

At least ten counts were recorded for this clonotype. The V gene is TRBV19, the J gene TRBJ1-5; D possibly corresponds to TRBD1 (5 bases). CDR3 size: 13 residues. V was shortened by 6 bases and J by 2 bases, with 8 bases between the two germline ends. The germline V gene encodes CDR1 LNHDA and CDR2 SQIVND (reference sequence). The CDR3 region is CASRIQGNQPQHF. The CDR3 DNA sequence: TGTGCCAGTAGGATACAGGGCAATCAGCCCCAGCATTTT.

The chain couples TRBV5-1 to TRBJ2-5; D may be TRBD1 (7 bases). Looked up from germline, CDR1 is SGHRS and CDR2 is YFSETQ. This CDR3 is 14 amino acids long. With 5 bases removed from V and 4 bases from J, the gap between germline ends came to 15 bases. The chain's CDR3 is CASSVRQGGETQYF. The CDR3 DNA sequence: TGCGCCAGCAGTGTTAGACAGGGAGGAGAGACCCAGTACTTC.

There are many counts of this clonotype. The rearrangement joins TRBV20-1 to TRBJ1-1; D is perhaps TRBD1 (6 bases). Germline V lookup: CDR1 DFQATT, CDR2 SNEGSKA (reference sequence). This CDR3 has 13 amino acids. The V end was cut by 6 bases, the J end by 5 bases, with 16 bases between. The CDR3 protein is CSAGRGPGTEAFF. The CDR3 nucleotides are TGCAGTGCAGGCCGGGGGCCCGGGACTGAAGCTTTCTTT.

This clonotype was recorded at least ten times. The V gene is TRBV20-1, the J gene TRBJ1-1; no clear D gene. Trimming shortened V by 0 bases and J by 8 bases, and 16 bases separated the two germline ends. The CDR3 has 14 amino acids. The germline V gene encodes CDR1 DFQATT and CDR2 SNEGSKA (reference sequence). CDR3 sequence: CSARDLGRAAEAFF. In DNA, the CDR3 is TGCAGTGCTAGAGATCTAGGAAGGGCGGCAGAAGCTTTCTTT.

V usage is TRBV15 and J usage is TRBJ2-5; TRBD1 is a possible D gene (6 bases). The assigned J gene may be wrong: the sequence end matches TRBJ2-1 better. Germline V CDR1 and CDR2: LNHNV, YYDKDF (reference sequence). CDR3 length: 15 residues. CDR3 in DNA: TGTGCCACCAGCAGGGACAGTAAGTCGTACAATGAGCAGTTCTTC. As protein: CATSRDSKSYNEQFF.